One and the same sample provided the 24 T cell receptor beta chains below, sequenced in a study of T cell changes during pregnancy in multiple sclerosis. Here immunoSEQ multiplex PCR was the method, and the copy in TCRdb shows in-frame clones only, minus some. The sample yields about 40,000 clones, 92% seen once. The material sequenced was CD4+ T cells from peripheral blood mononuclear cells, taken before pregnancy. These receptors all come from a female donor with multiple sclerosis, enrolled in a pregnancy study.

The CDR3 spells CATSSPGLAGGRTQYF. The DNA for the CDR3 is TGTGCCACCAGCTCGCCGGGACTAGCGGGAGGAAGGACCCAGTACTTC. This chain links TRBV15 with TRBJ2-5; 15 bases match TRBD2. J was trimmed by 7 bases and V by 5 bases; bases with no gene match: 8. Germline CDR1 reads LNHNV; CDR2 reads YYDKDF (reference sequence). The CDR3 is 16 amino acids. The full variable domain, its missing parts supplied by reference TRBV15 and TRBJ2-5, is DAMVIQNPRYQVTQFGKPVTLSCSQTLNHNVMYWYQQKSSQAPKLLFHYYDKDFNNEADTPDNFQSRRPNTSFCFLDIRSPGLGDTAMYLCATSSPGLAGGRTQYFGPGTRLLVL.

This chain links TRBV28 with TRBJ2-1, with TRBD2 identical over 7 bases. The CDR3 spans 15 residues. V was clipped by 4 bases and J by 6 bases; unmatched bases: 9. Looked up from germline, CDR1 is MDHEN and CDR2 is SYDVKM. CDR3 region: CASSSRTRSINEQFF. As DNA, the CDR3 is TGTGCCAGCAGTTCCCGGACTAGGTCGATCAATGAGCAGTTCTTC.

V is TRBV28 and J is TRBJ2-7; TRBD1 is a possible D gene (6 bases). The V end lost 4 bases, the J end lost 5 bases, and 15 bases lay between the germline ends. Germline V gene sequence: CDR1 MDHEN, CDR2 SYDVKM. This CDR3 is 14 amino acids long. CDR3: CASSSGDLRNEQYF. The DNA of the CDR3 is TGTGCCAGCAGTTCAGGGGATCTGAGGAACGAGCAGTACTTC.

J is TRBJ1-6 and V is TRBV5-1, with 7 positions matching TRBD1. V lost 7 bases, J lost 7 bases, and 8 bases stayed unmatched. CDR3 length: 14 residues. Germline CDR1 is SGHRS and CDR2 is YFSETQ. This CDR3 reads CASGTGDTNSPLHF. The DNA of the CDR3 is TGCGCCAGCGGTACAGGGGATACGAATTCACCCCTCCACTTT.

The chain is built from TRBV5-1 and TRBJ2-5; 9 bases align to TRBD2. CDR3 size: 17 residues. The V gene's germline CDR1 is SGHRS and CDR2 YFSETQ. After removal of 4 bases from V and 5 bases from J, the junction contained 15 bases not matched to a gene. The CDR3 DNA reads as TGCGCCAGCAGCCTGGGTCTAGCGGGAATCCAGGGGGAGACCCAGTACTTC. It encodes CASSLGLAGIQGETQYF.

There are a few counts of this clone. The V and J genes are TRBV25-1 and TRBJ2-2, with D perhaps TRBD1 (6 bases). V lost 4 bases, J lost 6 bases, and 15 bases lay in between. Germline CDR1 is MGHDK and CDR2 is SYGVNS. The CDR3 consists of 15 residues. The CDR3 DNA reads TGTGCCAGCAGTGGGTTTGTGGGGGCGTCCGGGGAGCTGTTTTTT. This gives the protein CASSGFVGASGELFF.

The chain links TRBV19 to TRBJ2-5, with 7 nucleotides matching TRBD1. The J segment lost 4 bases and the V segment lost 7 bases, leaving 6 bases of the junction unmatched. The germline V gene has CDR1 LNHDA and CDR2 SQIVND (reference sequence). There are 13 residues in the CDR3. The CDR3 sequence is CASNRGRGETQYF. CDR3 nucleotide sequence: TGTGCCAGTAACAGGGGCAGGGGAGAGACCCAGTACTTC.

The rearrangement uses TRBV16 and TRBJ1-5; the D gene is possibly TRBD1 (5 bases). The CDR3 sequence is 16 residues long. Germline CDR1 KGHSY, CDR2 FQNENV. Trimming took 0 bases from V and 8 from J, leaving 17 bases between them. CDR3 amino acids: CASSQSNAGVEEPQHF. The CDR3 nucleotides read TGTGCCAGCAGCCAATCTAATGCGGGGGTAGAGGAGCCCCAGCATTTT.

This CDR3 reads CASSMWSGSPSDQPQHF. DNA of the CDR3: TGTGCCAGTAGTATGTGGAGCGGCAGCCCGAGCGATCAGCCCCAGCATTTT. The chain employs TRBV19 and TRBJ1-5; D is uncertain. Germline lookup yields CDR1 LNHDA and CDR2 SQIVND (reference sequence). V was trimmed by 3 bases and J by 5 bases, leaving 20 bases between them. This CDR3 is built from 17 residues.

This chain connects TRBV9 to TRBJ2-3; D ambiguous. This CDR3 has 13 residues. V was shortened by 4 bases and J by 1 base, with 7 bases between the two germline ends. The germline CDR1 and CDR2 sequences are SGDLS and YYNGEE. The CDR3 nucleotides are TGTGCCAGCAGCCAGAGCGGCACAGATACGCAGTATTTT. Translating it yields CASSQSGTDTQYF. Supplemented by reference TRBV9 and TRBJ2-3, the full variable domain reads DSGVTQTPKHLITATGQRVTLRCSPRSGDLSVYWYQQSLDQGLQFLIQYYNGEERAKGNILERFSAQQFPDLHSELNLSSLELGDSALYFCASSQSGTDTQYFGPGTRLTVL.

The chain joins TRBV19 to TRBJ1-1; the match to TRBD1 covers 8 bases. The germline gives CDR1 LNHDA, CDR2 SQIVND (reference sequence). V was pared by 7 bases and J by 5 bases, with 9 bases of the junction left unmatched. The CDR3 has 14 residues. The CDR3 coding sequence is TGTGCCAGTATAGACCGGACAGGGCATACTGAAGCTTTCTTT. Protein sequence: CASIDRTGHTEAFF.

This clone was observed once. The genes are TRBV2 and TRBJ2-7; 13 nucleotides match TRBD2. The CDR3 covers 15 residues. Germline CDR1 reads SNHLY; CDR2 reads FYNNEI. J was trimmed by 2 bases and V by 6 bases; bases with no gene match: 4. The CDR3 DNA sequence: TGTGCCAGCAGAGAGGGACTAGCGGGAACCTACGAGCAGTACTTC. Protein sequence: CASREGLAGTYEQYF.

This chain links TRBV5-1 with TRBJ2-1, with TRBD1 matching over 9 bases. The germline gives CDR1 SGHRS, CDR2 YFSETQ. The CDR3 is made up of 15 amino acids. V was pared by 3 bases and J by 7 bases, with 8 bases of the junction left unmatched. The CDR3 sequence is CASSSLTGGRNEQFF. CDR3 DNA: TGCGCCAGCAGCTCTCTGACAGGGGGGCGAAATGAGCAGTTCTTC.

The chain combines TRBV6-6 with TRBJ1-3; no clear D gene. The V gene lost 8 bases and the J gene lost 2 bases, with 10 bases spanning the gap. The CDR3 is 13 residues long. The germline V gene has CDR1 MNHNY and CDR2 SVGAGI (reference sequence). The CDR3 DNA reads TGTGCCAGCGCTCAGTCACCTGGAAACACCATATATTTT. It yields the protein CASAQSPGNTIYF.

The chain joins TRBV27 to TRBJ2-3, with 7 bases that match TRBD2. The CDR3 loop spans 16 amino acids. Trimming at V came to 4 bases and at J to 0 bases, leaving 7 bases not matched to a gene. Germline CDR1 and CDR2: MNHEY and SMNVEV (reference sequence). The CDR3 nucleotides read TGTGCCAGCAGTTCATACGGACTAGTTAGCACAGATACGCAGTATTTT. Amino acids: CASSSYGLVSTDTQYF.

V usage is TRBV7-9 and J usage is TRBJ2-5, with 9 bases identical to TRBD1. Germline V gene lookup returns CDR1 SEHNR and CDR2 FQNEAQ (reference sequence). The CDR3 has 16 residues. Losses at the gene ends were 2 bases for V and 4 bases for J; bases not matched to a gene: 8. The CDR3 loop reads CASSLPQTGGVETQYF. CDR3 bases: TGTGCCAGCAGCTTACCCCAGACAGGGGGGGTAGAGACCCAGTACTTC.

The chain has TRBV7-9 and TRBJ1-1; D call uncertain. The germline CDR1 and CDR2 sequences are SEHNR and FQNEAQ (reference sequence). The V end was cut by 2 bases, the J end by 11 bases, with 15 bases between. The CDR3 spans 13 residues. The CDR3 region is CASSLPAVSAAFF. CDR3 DNA: TGTGCCAGCAGCTTACCCGCGGTCTCTGCGGCTTTCTTT.

V gene TRBV7-2 combines with J gene TRBJ1-1; D perhaps matches TRBD1 (6 bases). The CDR3 loop spans 14 amino acids. Trimming cost V 3 bases and J 2 bases, with 10 bases left between them. The germline V gene has CDR1 SGHTA and CDR2 FQGNSA. DNA of the CDR3: TGTGCCAGCAGCTTCTCAGGGGCTAACACTGAAGCTTTCTTT. Its translation: CASSFSGANTEAFF.

V usage is TRBV5-1 and J usage is TRBJ2-2, with 7 positions matching TRBD2. The trim removed 4 bases at V and 2 bases at J, leaving 8 bases unmatched. Per the germline V gene, CDR1 is SGHRS and CDR2 is YFSETQ. The CDR3 is made up of 16 amino acids. The CDR3, as DNA: TGCGCCAGCAGCGCCCCCGAGCGGGGCAACACCGGGGAGCTGTTTTTT. Amino acids: CASSAPERGNTGELFF.

V usage is TRBV7-6 and J usage is TRBJ2-2; 8 positions match TRBD2. Germline values: CDR1 SGHVS, CDR2 FNYEAQ. This CDR3 has 16 amino acids. Trimming cost V 1 base and J 0 bases; bases outside gene matches: 1. The CDR3 region has the DNA TGTGCCAGCAGCTTAGTACTAGCGGCGAACACCGGGGAGCTGTTTTTT. Amino acid sequence: CASSLVLAANTGELFF.

This sequence joins TRBV6-5 and TRBJ1-3, with D perhaps TRBD1 (5 bases). CDR3 length: 15 amino acids. Germline V CDR1 and CDR2: MNHEY, SVGAGI. Trimming left V 0 bases short and J 8 bases short, with 14 bases between. In DNA, the CDR3 is TGTGCCAGCAGTTACTCGAGGCAGGGCACATACACCATATATTTT. It yields the protein CASSYSRQGTYTIYF.

The chain joins TRBV11-2 to TRBJ2-3; possibly TRBD2 for D (6 bases). CDR3 length: 18 amino acids. V was cut by 2 bases and J by 0 bases, with 18 bases left in between. Looked up from germline, CDR1 is SGHAT and CDR2 is FQNNGV. This chain's CDR3 is CASSLSGEIAVSTDTQYF. In DNA form, the CDR3 reads TGTGCCAGCAGCTTATCGGGGGAAATAGCGGTGAGCACAGATACGCAGTATTTT.

This clone was picked up one time. The chain employs TRBV10-3 and TRBJ2-7; 12 nucleotides match TRBD2. From germline, CDR1 is ENHRY and CDR2 SYGVKD. The CDR3 covers 15 residues. The V gene end was trimmed by 6 bases and the J gene end by 3 bases; junction bases not matched to a gene: 6. This CDR3 reads CAISETSGRYYEQYF. For the CDR3, the DNA is TGTGCCATCAGCGAAACTAGCGGGAGGTACTACGAGCAGTACTTC.

CDR3 sequence (DNA): TGTGCCAGCAGCGTTACTAGCGGGAGAATCACCGGGGAGCTGTTTTTT. It specifies CASSVTSGRITGELFF. The chain links TRBV13 to TRBJ2-2; 11 nucleotides line up with TRBD2. This CDR3 has 16 residues. Germline CDR1 is PRHDT and CDR2 is FYEKMQ (reference sequence). Losses at the gene ends were 5 bases for V and 4 bases for J; bases not matched to a gene: 6. Combining the CDR3 with reference TRBV13 and TRBJ2-2 gives the whole variable domain AAGVIQSPRHLIKEKRETATLKCYPIPRHDTVYWYQQGPGQDPQFLISFYEKMQSDKGSIPDRFSAQQFSDYHSELNMSSLELGDSALYFCASSVTSGRITGELFFGEGSRLTVL.